A single sample is the source of the 28 T cell receptor beta chains below, sequenced in a study of human thymus T cells. Sequencing used immunoSEQ multiplex PCR; TCRdb keeps in-frame clones, though not all of them. The table includes more than 50,000 clones, approximately 95% detected once. The material sequenced was blood. The receptor source for this set is a boy under three years old with a congenital heart defect but otherwise immunologically healthy.

The chain combines TRBV4-2 with TRBJ2-5; 13 bases line up with TRBD2. The trim removed 2 bases at V and 5 bases at J, leaving 5 bases unmatched. The CDR3 loop spans 16 amino acids. Germline V gene data show CDR1 as LGHNA and CDR2 as YNFKEQ. For the CDR3, the DNA is TGTGCCAGCAGCCAAACGACTAGCGGGGGGTCGGAGACCCAGTACTTC. Its protein is CASSQTTSGGSETQYF.

The chain couples TRBV30 to TRBJ1-3; 9 bases match TRBD1. V lost 0 bases and J lost 4; bases outside the gene matches: 7. The CDR3 totals 16 residues. Germline lookup yields CDR1 GTSNPN and CDR2 SVGIG (reference sequence). The CDR3 bases are TGTGCCTGGAGTGTTAGGGGACAGGGTGCAGGAAACACCATATATTTT. Amino acid sequence: CAWSVRGQGAGNTIYF.

The gene calls are TRBV5-6 and TRBJ2-7, with no clear D. CDR1 is SGHDT and CDR2 is YYEEEE in the germline V gene. This CDR3 comprises 12 residues. Between the trimmed V and J ends, which lost 5 bases and 6 bases, there was a span of 12 bases. CDR3 nucleotide sequence: TGTGCCAGCAGTCCCTGGCACTCCGAGCAGTACTTC. This sequence encodes CASSPWHSEQYF.

The V call is TRBV6-5, the J call TRBJ1-1; D remains unclear. V was shortened by 7 bases and J by 1 base, with 4 bases between the two germline ends. This CDR3 spans 11 amino acids. Germline CDR1 reads MNHEY; CDR2 reads SVGAGI. This CDR3 reads CASIANTEAFF. The CDR3 DNA is TGTGCCAGCATAGCGAACACTGAAGCTTTCTTT.

The genes are TRBV7-9 and TRBJ1-3; 7 nucleotides align to TRBD1. V lost 5 bases, J lost 4 bases, and 5 bases stayed unmatched. The CDR3 has 14 residues. Germline V gives CDR1 SEHNR, CDR2 FQNEAQ (reference sequence). The CDR3 DNA is TGTGCCAGCAGCCAAGGACAGGACGGAAACACCATATATTTT. Its translation is CASSQGQDGNTIYF.

The chain recombines TRBV27 with TRBJ1-2, with D hard to call. V lost 4 bases and J 5 bases, leaving 11 bases between the germline ends. Germline V gene data show CDR1 as MNHEY and CDR2 as SMNVEV (reference sequence). This CDR3 comprises 13 residues. CDR3 amino acids: CASSSQEDYGYTF. For the CDR3, the DNA is TGTGCCAGCAGTTCGCAGGAGGATTATGGCTACACCTTC.

The chain recombines TRBV10-3 with TRBJ1-2, with D perhaps TRBD1 (5 bases). Germline loops: CDR1 ENHRY, CDR2 SYGVKD. CDR3 size: 15 residues. V dropped 4 bases and J dropped 8 bases, with 20 bases sitting between them. CDR3 DNA sequence: TGTGCCATCAGTGTTGGAGCAGGGAATGGTAAAGGCTACACCTTC. It translates to CAISVGAGNGKGYTF.

This chain connects TRBV4-2 to TRBJ2-7; D is perhaps TRBD2 (6 bases). The CDR3 loop spans 15 amino acids. CDR1 is LGHNA and CDR2 is YNFKEQ in the germline V gene. The germline V and J ends were trimmed by 4 bases and 2 bases, with 15 bases remaining between them. CDR3 nucleotide sequence: TGTGCCAGCAGCCCCAGAGTGCAGCGGGCCTACGAGCAGTACTTC. Translating gives CASSPRVQRAYEQYF.

The genes are TRBV28 and TRBJ2-3, with 7 positions matching TRBD2. In germline, CDR1 is MDHEN, CDR2 SYDVKM. This CDR3 has 15 residues. The trim removed 3 bases at V and 10 bases at J, leaving 13 bases unmatched. DNA for the CDR3: TGTGCCAGCAGTTTGGTCCCCCCCCCTAGCGGTGCGCAGTATTTT. This translates into CASSLVPPPSGAQYF.

This clone was observed a few times. J is TRBJ2-1 and V is TRBV27; D ambiguous. This CDR3 is built from 11 residues. Looked up from germline, CDR1 is MNHEY and CDR2 is SMNVEV (reference sequence). Trimming pared 1 base from V and 5 bases from J, leaving 0 bases between. CDR3 DNA: TGTGCCAGCAGTTTATACAATGAGCAGTTCTTC. Amino acid sequence: CASSLYNEQFF.

This clone was seen once. The rearrangement joins TRBV11-2 to TRBJ1-1, with D unclear. Trimming cost V 0 bases and J 2 bases, with 10 bases left between them. The germline V gene encodes CDR1 SGHAT and CDR2 FQNNGV. The CDR3 totals 15 residues. CDR3 protein: CASSLDRIRNTEAFF. CDR3 DNA: TGTGCCAGCAGCTTAGATAGAATCCGAAACACTGAAGCTTTCTTT.

This sequence joins TRBV5-1 and TRBJ2-1; 9 bases line up with TRBD2. Germline values: CDR1 SGHRS, CDR2 YFSETQ. CDR3 length: 17 amino acids. V shed 4 bases, J shed 0 bases, and the junction held 8 bases outside the gene matches. The CDR3 region is CASSPGLAGSSYNEQFF. The CDR3 bases are TGCGCCAGCAGCCCGGGCCTAGCGGGGAGCTCCTACAATGAGCAGTTCTTC.

The sample holds one count of this clone. V gene TRBV6-4 combines with J gene TRBJ2-5; TRBD2 agrees at 13 bases. Trimming removed 7 bases from V and 5 bases from J; junction bases left unmatched: 10. The CDR3 is 16 residues long. Germline V gene data show CDR1 as MRHNA and CDR2 as SNTAGT. The CDR3 nucleotides are TGTGCCAGCAAAGTCACGACTAGCGGGAGGAGGGAGACCCAGTACTTC. Amino acid sequence: CASKVTTSGRRETQYF.

CDR3 nucleotides: TGTGCCAGCAGTGAATATCGGGGGGGACACTACGAGCAGTACTTC. This sequence encodes CASSEYRGGHYEQYF. The chain joins TRBV6-1 to TRBJ2-7; 8 bases agree with TRBD2. This CDR3 spans 15 amino acids. V was pared by 2 bases and J by 3 bases, with 6 bases of the junction left unmatched. CDR1 and CDR2 from the germline V gene are MNHNS and SASEGT.

This clone was observed a single time. The chain is built from TRBV7-2 and TRBJ1-2; weak D call: TRBD1 (6 bases). This CDR3 has 12 residues. Deletions cut 0 bases from V and 10 bases from J, with 9 bases between. Germline values: CDR1 SGHTA, CDR2 FQGNSA. The CDR3 bases are TGTGCCAGCAGCTTAGCGGACAGTTTCTACACCTTC. Protein: CASSLADSFYTF.

The rearrangement uses TRBV7-9 and TRBJ1-4; D is unclear. Trimming pared 2 bases from V and 5 bases from J, leaving 3 bases between. The CDR3 has 12 amino acids. Germline V gene sequence: CDR1 SEHNR, CDR2 FQNEAQ (reference sequence). The CDR3 here is CASSLQNEKLFF. In DNA, the CDR3 is TGTGCCAGCAGCTTACAGAATGAAAAACTGTTTTTT.

V usage is TRBV7-9 and J usage is TRBJ2-5; 9 bases are shared with TRBD2. V lost 4 bases to trimming and J lost 4 bases; unmatched junction nucleotides: 13. The CDR3 spans 17 residues. CDR1 and CDR2 from the germline V gene are SEHNR and FQNEAQ (reference sequence). CDR3 nucleotides: TGTGCCAGCAGCTCTGGTGTTGGGCGGGGGGGCCTAGAGACCCAGTACTTC. Translation: CASSSGVGRGGLETQYF. Drawing the rest from reference TRBV7-9 and TRBJ2-5, the complete variable domain is DTGVSQNPRHKITKRGQNVTFRCDPISEHNRLYWYRQTLGQGPEFLTYFQNEAQLEKSRLLSDRFSAERPKGSFSTLEIQRTEQGDSAMYLCASSSGVGRGGLETQYFGPGTRLLVL.

This chain uses TRBV5-6 with TRBJ2-1; no clear D gene. Between the trimmed V and J ends, which lost 3 bases and 9 bases, there was a span of 7 bases. The CDR3 runs 11 residues. CDR1 and CDR2 (germline): SGHDT, YYEEEE. In DNA form, the CDR3 reads TGTGCCAGCAGCTCAGATTCTGAGCAGTTCTTC. Protein sequence: CASSSDSEQFF.

The rearrangement links TRBV19 to TRBJ1-3; D gene ambiguous. The ends were cut back, 3 bases at V and 0 bases at J, with 12 bases in the middle. CDR3 length: 16 residues. CDR1 is LNHDA and CDR2 is SQIVND in the germline V gene (reference sequence). CDR3 DNA sequence: TGTGCCAGTAGTATGAGAACGCGGAGCTCTGGAAACACCATATATTTT. This sequence encodes CASSMRTRSSGNTIYF.

CDR3 sequence (DNA): TGCGCCAGCAGCCAGGGACAGGGGGCCTTGTCTAATGAAAAACTGTTTTTT. It encodes CASSQGQGALSNEKLFF. V usage is TRBV4-1 and J usage is TRBJ1-4; 12 bases align to TRBD1. With V trimmed by 3 bases and J by 3 bases, 5 bases remained unmatched. Germline CDR1 is MGHRA and CDR2 is YSYEKL. The CDR3 spans 17 residues.

A single count supports this clone. V is TRBV18 and J is TRBJ2-3, with no clear D. The CDR3 sequence is 13 residues long. The V gene's germline CDR1 is KGHSH and CDR2 LQKENI. V shed 7 bases and J shed 2 bases, with 10 bases lying between them. This chain's CDR3 is CASYPLNTDTQYF. The CDR3 DNA follows: TGTGCCAGCTACCCCCTCAACACAGATACGCAGTATTTT. The whole variable domain, remainder taken from reference TRBV18 and TRBJ2-3, is NAGVMQNPRHLVRRRGQEARLRCSPMKGHSHVYWYRQLPEEGLKFMVYLQKENIIDESGMPKERFSAEFPKEGPSILRIQQVVRGDSAAYFCASYPLNTDTQYFGPGTRLTVL.

The V and J genes are TRBV11-3 and TRBJ2-1, with 14 bases that match TRBD2. From germline, CDR1 is SGHNT and CDR2 YENEEA. CDR3 size: 15 residues. The V gene end was trimmed by 5 bases and the J gene end by 10 bases; junction bases not matched to a gene: 7. In DNA, the CDR3 is TGTGCCAGCAGCCAGACTAGCGGGGGGGCTGAGGAGCAGTTCTTC. As protein: CASSQTSGGAEEQFF.

The chain has TRBV30 and TRBJ2-1; D is ambiguous. The CDR3 is 13 residues long. Germline V lookup: CDR1 GTSNPN, CDR2 SVGIG (reference sequence). The ends were cut back, 4 bases at V and 3 bases at J, with 10 bases in the middle. CDR3 coding DNA: TGTGCCTGGAACCTCCGAGACTACAATGAGCAGTTCTTC. Its protein is CAWNLRDYNEQFF.

The J gene is TRBJ1-5, the V gene TRBV19; 7 nucleotides line up with TRBD1. Germline assignment: CDR1 LNHDA and CDR2 SQIVND (reference sequence). This CDR3 contains 13 residues. The trim removed 7 bases at V and 13 bases at J, leaving 13 bases unmatched. The CDR3 DNA follows: TGTGCCAGTACCGGACAGGTCCAAGGGCAGCAGCATTTT. This translates into CASTGQVQGQQHF.

The rearrangement links TRBV7-2 to TRBJ2-3, with TRBD2 identical over 8 bases. V trimming: 5 bases; J trimming: 1 base; junction bases outside the gene matches: 11. Per the germline V gene, CDR1 is SGHTA and CDR2 is FQGNSA. This CDR3 contains 17 residues. For the CDR3, the DNA is TGTGCCAGCAGCGGAGGAGCGGGGCGGGGGGGCACAGATACGCAGTATTTT. Translated: CASSGGAGRGGTDTQYF.

The V gene is TRBV5-8, the J gene TRBJ2-3, with D tentatively TRBD2 (5 bases). The V end was cut by 4 bases, the J end by 4 bases, with 13 bases between. The CDR3 length is 14 residues. The germline V gene encodes CDR1 SGHTS and CDR2 YDEGEE. CDR3 DNA: TGTGCCAGCAGCCCCAGTTTGAGGGCAGATACGCAGTATTTT. It is translated as CASSPSLRADTQYF.

This clone has just one count. The CDR3 DNA sequence: TGTGCCAGCAGTTACTCGCAGACAGGGCCCAATGAGCAGTTCTTC. Translation gives CASSYSQTGPNEQFF. The rearrangement uses TRBV6-5 and TRBJ2-1; 7 bases agree with TRBD1. The J segment lost 6 bases and the V segment lost 0 bases, leaving 5 bases of the junction unmatched. The CDR3 extends over 15 amino acids. Germline V CDR1 and CDR2: MNHEY, SVGAGI.

This clone was recorded only once. The chain combines TRBV28 with TRBJ2-3; TRBD1 matches at 7 bases. V lost 3 bases and J lost 2; bases outside the gene matches: 14. Germline V lookup: CDR1 MDHEN, CDR2 SYDVKM. The CDR3 runs 18 residues. The CDR3 DNA is TGTGCCAGCAGTTTTTCAGGGACAGTCAGGGGTCTCACAGATACGCAGTATTTT. Its translation is CASSFSGTVRGLTDTQYF.